The TCR beta chain under discussion was sequenced for a study of beta chain features in type 1 diabetes. The investigators reverse transcribed all of the isolated RNA, so they sequenced expressed TCRB transcripts. Sequencing used immunoSEQ multiplex PCR; TCRdb keeps in-frame clones, though not all of them. The data hold 680,000 or so clones, with 15% to 17% observed a single time. The CDR3 is made up of 15 amino acids. Germline CDR1 is KGHSH and CDR2 is LQKENI. Unmatched junction bases numbered 8, after V lost 6 bases and J lost 0 bases. This clone was found a few times. This TCR was sampled from a young man in good health. Material: naive CD4+ T cells from blood. J is TRBJ2-7 and V is TRBV18; the match to TRBD2 covers 7 bases. CDR3 protein: CASSRTRESSYEQYF. In nucleotides, the CDR3 is TGTGCCAGCTCGAGGACTAGGGAAAGCTCCTACGAGCAGTACTTC.